Below, 28 T cell receptor beta chains from the same sample are listed, as sequenced in a study of blood T cells in healthy people across ages. The authors ran a second PCR of roughly 6 to 11 cycles using a sample-barcoded 5' primer and a J-beta primer mix. TCRdb called the 5' RACE reads again in MiXCR, with one record for every CDR3 protein. This table holds 380,000 or so distinct CDR3 sequences, approximately 52% found once. Source material: blood. The receptors here all came from a man aged 55 to 70 in good health.

The chain employs TRBV14 and TRBJ2-6; unclear D gene. Trimming pared 1 base from V and 12 bases from J, leaving 7 bases between. This CDR3 contains 12 residues. The germline V gene encodes CDR1 SGHDN and CDR2 FVKESK. The CDR3 sequence: CASSQGPGVLTF. Here the CDR3 DNA reads TGTGCCAGCAGCCAAGGCCCAGGCGTCCTGACTTTC.

The chain links TRBV20-1 to TRBJ1-2, with 7 positions matching TRBD1. The germline V gene encodes CDR1 DFQATT and CDR2 SNEGSKA (reference sequence). The CDR3 contains 12 residues. The trim removed 5 bases at V and 3 bases at J, leaving 3 bases unmatched. The CDR3 coding sequence is TGCAGTGCTGGGACAGAAGACTATGGCTACACCTTC. Its translation is CSAGTEDYGYTF.

The chain couples TRBV20-1 to TRBJ2-3, with 9 bases fitting TRBD2. Germline values: CDR1 DFQATT, CDR2 SNEGSKA (reference sequence). The CDR3 is made up of 16 amino acids. The J segment lost 4 bases and the V segment lost 6 bases, leaving 14 bases of the junction unmatched. CDR3 amino acids: CSADLSWAGGSDTQYF. Here the CDR3 DNA reads TGCAGTGCCGACCTGTCGTGGGCGGGAGGGTCAGATACGCAGTATTTT.

This clonotype was detected a few times. The chain joins TRBV28 to TRBJ2-1; D call uncertain. The germline V gene has CDR1 MDHEN and CDR2 SYDVKM. V was pared by 7 bases and J by 3 bases, with 10 bases between. The CDR3 has 13 amino acids. CDR3 protein: CASNGGNYNEQFF. The CDR3 coding sequence is TGTGCCAGCAACGGCGGAAACTACAATGAGCAGTTCTTC.

A word on this clonotype: The junction shows a germline mismatch at one end, possibly a read error. This chain links TRBV5-4 with TRBJ2-4; D is perhaps TRBD1 (6 bases). Near its end, the DNA agrees better with TRBJ2-7, so the J call may be wrong. CDR3 length: 17 amino acids. Germline V gene data show CDR1 as SGHNT and CDR2 as YYREEE (reference sequence). The CDR3 is CTSSKPGLTGGAYEQYF. CDR3 bases: TGTACCAGCAGCAAACCGGGCCTGACAGGCGGAGCCTACGAGCAGTACTTC.

The count of this clonotype is one. The CDR3 region is CSARGGLGNTIYF. In DNA, the CDR3 is TGCAGTGCTAGAGGGGGTCTTGGAAACACCATATATTTT. The V call is TRBV20-1, the J call TRBJ1-3; D call uncertain. Deletions cut 1 base from V and 3 bases from J, with 7 bases between. CDR1 and CDR2 from the germline V gene are DFQATT and SNEGSKA (reference sequence). The CDR3 covers 13 residues.

The V call is TRBV29-1, the J call TRBJ2-1, with TRBD2 matching over 9 bases. With 6 bases clipped from V and 2 bases from J, the junction kept 5 bases outside the gene matches. The CDR3 sequence is 14 residues long. Looked up from germline, CDR1 is SQVTM and CDR2 is ANQGSEA. CDR3 nucleotides: TGCAGCGTCATTAGCGGGAGTACCTACAATGAGCAGTTCTTC. This translates into CSVISGSTYNEQFF.

The gene calls are TRBV20-1 and TRBJ1-2, with 9 bases lining up with TRBD1. This CDR3 contains 15 residues. Germline trimming cut 4 bases from V and 3 bases from J; bases unmatched to any gene: 9. CDR1 is DFQATT and CDR2 is SNEGSKA in the germline V gene (reference sequence). The CDR3 sequence is CSATAGQGYDYGYTF. The CDR3 DNA follows: TGCAGTGCTACCGCGGGACAGGGATACGACTATGGCTACACCTTC.

The J gene is TRBJ2-5, the V gene TRBV19; a weak D match, TRBD1 (6 bases). This CDR3 region has 14 residues. The V and J ends lost 3 bases and 11 bases respectively, with 19 bases between them. Per the germline V gene, CDR1 is LNHDA and CDR2 is SQIVND (reference sequence). Written as DNA, the CDR3 is TGTGCCAGTAGTATCGGCAGGGGTCTAGGGGAACAGTACTTC. Translated, it gives CASSIGRGLGEQYF.

The V gene is TRBV20-1, the J gene TRBJ1-6, with D possibly matching TRBD1 (6 bases). The CDR3 consists of 13 residues. The ends were cut back, 6 bases at V and 8 bases at J, with 14 bases in the middle. Looked up from germline, CDR1 is DFQATT and CDR2 is SNEGSKA (reference sequence). The CDR3 DNA reads TGCAGTGCCCCGGGACACGGGGATTCACCCCTCCACTTT. This encodes CSAPGHGDSPLHF.

CDR3 sequence: CASSATGKGDTEAFF. The CDR3 DNA sequence: TGTGCCAGCAGCGCGACAGGGAAGGGCGACACTGAAGCTTTCTTT. The rearrangement joins TRBV7-9 to TRBJ1-1, with 7 bases aligning to TRBD1. The CDR3 length is 15 residues. V lost 5 bases to trimming and J lost 3 bases; unmatched junction nucleotides: 9. CDR1 is SEHNR and CDR2 is FQNEAQ in the germline V gene (reference sequence).

CDR3 DNA sequence: TGCGCCAGCAGCTTGGGAGGTGGAACTAATGAAAAACTGTTTTTT. This codes for CASSLGGGTNEKLFF. The chain recombines TRBV5-1 with TRBJ1-4, with D unclear. The CDR3 extends over 15 amino acids. V lost 0 bases, J lost 1 base, and 7 bases lay in between. Germline CDR1 is SGHRS and CDR2 is YFSETQ.

At least ten counts were recorded for this clonotype. The V and J genes are TRBV4-2 and TRBJ2-3; D may be TRBD1 (6 bases). Germline-derived CDR1 and CDR2 are LGHNA and YNFKEQ. Trimming left V 4 bases short and J 6 bases short, with 8 bases between. The CDR3 runs 12 residues. The CDR3 loop is CASSLRGDTQYF. CDR3 nucleotides: TGTGCCAGCAGCCTCAGGGGTGATACGCAGTATTTT.

The V and J genes are TRBV20-1 and TRBJ2-7; 8 bases are a match to TRBD2. The CDR3 is 15 amino acids. J gave up 3 bases and V 0 bases, and 7 bases lay outside the gene matches. CDR1 is DFQATT and CDR2 is SNEGSKA in the germline V gene (reference sequence). This CDR3 is CSARDPGGKRYEQYF. Written as DNA, the CDR3 is TGCAGTGCTAGAGACCCGGGAGGGAAACGCTACGAGCAGTACTTC.

There are a few counts of this clonotype. The chain carries TRBV4-3 and TRBJ2-7; 9 bases are a match to TRBD1. J lost 3 bases, V lost 0 bases, and 6 bases had no gene match. Germline V gene sequence: CDR1 LGHNA, CDR2 YSLEER. The CDR3 is 16 residues long. The CDR3 region is CASSQDLGTGNYEQYF. For the CDR3, the DNA is TGCGCCAGCAGCCAAGATCTCGGGACAGGGAACTACGAGCAGTACTTC.

Ten or more counts support this clonotype. The chain combines TRBV20-1 with TRBJ2-1, with 7 bases lining up with TRBD1. Germline V gene data show CDR1 as DFQATT and CDR2 as SNEGSKA (reference sequence). Losses at the gene ends were 3 bases for V and 6 bases for J; bases not matched to a gene: 2. This CDR3 is 12 amino acids long. Written as DNA, the CDR3 is TGCAGTGCTAGGACAGGGCTCAATGAGCAGTTCTTC. Its protein product is CSARTGLNEQFF.

V gene TRBV5-1 combines with J gene TRBJ2-3, with D perhaps matching TRBD1 or TRBD2 (5 bases each). Germline V gene sequence: CDR1 SGHRS, CDR2 YFSETQ. V was clipped by 0 bases and J by 1 base, with 9 bases between them. The CDR3 has 15 amino acids. The CDR3 coding sequence is TGCGCCAGCAGCTTGGTCGGGGACGGCACAGATACGCAGTATTTT. This codes for CASSLVGDGTDTQYF. The variable domain in full, with the rest retrieved from reference TRBV5-1 and TRBJ2-3, is KAGVTQTPRYLIKTRGQQVTLSCSPISGHRSVSWYQQTPGQGLQFLFEYFSETQRNKGNFPGRFSGRQFSNSRSEMNVSTLELGDSALYLCASSLVGDGTDTQYFGPGTRLTVL.

This rearrangement joins TRBV27 to TRBJ2-1; 8 bases are shared with TRBD1. Germline assignment: CDR1 MNHEY and CDR2 SMNVEV (reference sequence). The CDR3 sequence is 16 residues long. The V segment lost 9 bases and the J segment 10 bases; nucleotides outside the gene matches: 20. DNA of the CDR3: TGTGCCAGTTCAAAACGGGCGGCAGGGGGCCTTGGGGAGCAGTTCTTC. This translates into CASSKRAAGGLGEQFF.

The rearrangement joins TRBV3-1 to TRBJ2-1; TRBD1 agrees at 7 bases. The CDR3 is made up of 14 amino acids. Per the germline V gene, CDR1 is LGHDT and CDR2 is YNNKEL (reference sequence). The V gene end was trimmed by 8 bases and the J gene end by 9 bases; junction bases not matched to a gene: 13. The CDR3 here is CASGQDRVRGEQFF. The CDR3 region has the DNA TGTGCCAGCGGACAAGACAGGGTGAGGGGTGAGCAGTTCTTC.

The CDR3 sequence is CSARQGARAFF. The CDR3 bases are TGCAGTGCCAGACAGGGGGCCAGAGCTTTCTTT. The V and J genes are TRBV20-1 and TRBJ1-1; 10 bases match TRBD1. The V segment lost 6 bases and the J segment 10 bases; nucleotides outside the gene matches: 5. This CDR3 has 11 amino acids. Germline V gives CDR1 DFQATT, CDR2 SNEGSKA (reference sequence).

Of note for this clonotype: Just one base apart from a much larger clone, this may be a read error. The chain combines TRBV12-3 or TRBV12-4 with TRBJ2-4; tentatively, D is TRBD1 or TRBD2 (5 bases each). The CDR3 is 14 residues long. Deletions cut 3 bases from V and 9 bases from J, with 15 bases between. CDR3 sequence reads: CASSFSRDASIQYF. The DNA of the CDR3 is TGTGCCAGCAGTTTCAGCAGGGACGCCAGCATTCAGTACTTC.

This chain connects TRBV5-4 to TRBJ2-7; D not certain. The germline V gene has CDR1 SGHNT and CDR2 YYREEE (reference sequence). V dropped 4 bases and J dropped 2 bases, with 10 bases sitting between them. The CDR3 length is 13 residues. The CDR3 sequence is CASSPKGTYEQYF. CDR3 nucleotides: TGTGCCAGCAGCCCTAAAGGGACCTACGAGCAGTACTTC.

This chain connects TRBV4-2 to TRBJ2-1; unclear D gene. V was pared by 0 bases and J by 12 bases, with 6 bases between. CDR1 is LGHNA, CDR2 YNFKEQ, per germline. The CDR3 length is 11 residues. The CDR3 coding sequence is TGTGCCAGCAGCCAAGATGGAACGCAGTTCTTC. The encoded protein is CASSQDGTQFF.

In this sample, this clonotype turned up a few times. This chain links TRBV7-3 with TRBJ2-7, with D possibly being TRBD1 or TRBD2 (5 bases each). The CDR3 is 13 amino acids. Germline values: CDR1 SGHTA, CDR2 FQGTGA. Trimming stripped 4 bases from V and 1 base from J, with 8 bases between. The CDR3 spells CASSSGTSYEQYF. CDR3 DNA: TGTGCCAGCAGCTCAGGGACGTCCTACGAGCAGTACTTC.

This clonotype came up a few times. The chain employs TRBV7-2 and TRBJ2-7; D is uncertain. The CDR3 length is 13 residues. Germline CDR1 is SGHTA and CDR2 is FQGNSA. V was pared by 5 bases and J by 7 bases, with 15 bases between. The CDR3 protein is CASSPDSWKEQYF. In nucleotides, the CDR3 is TGTGCCAGCAGCCCCGACTCTTGGAAAGAGCAGTACTTC. Together with reference TRBV7-2 and TRBJ2-7, the CDR3 gives the full variable domain: GAGVSQSPSNKVTEKGKDVELRCDPISGHTALYWYRQSLGQGLEFLIYFQGNSAPDKSGLPSDRFSAERTGGSVSTLTIQRTQQEDSAVYLCASSPDSWKEQYFGPGTRLTVT.

The chain links TRBV29-1 to TRBJ2-5; D is unclear. This CDR3 has 12 residues. V lost 4 bases, J lost 5 bases, and 11 bases lay in between. The germline V gene has CDR1 SQVTM and CDR2 ANQGSEA. CDR3 DNA sequence: TGCAGCGTTGTAGTGGCGGCTGAGACCCAGTACTTC. It codes for CSVVVAAETQYF.

V is TRBV20-1 and J is TRBJ2-1; 11 bases are a match to TRBD2. The CDR3 runs 14 residues. CDR1 is DFQATT and CDR2 is SNEGSKA in the germline V gene (reference sequence). Losses at the gene ends were 5 bases for V and 8 bases for J; bases not matched to a gene: 8. CDR3 sequence (DNA): TGCAGTGCTCCAACTAGCGGGAGTTTCTATGAGCAGTTCTTC. It encodes CSAPTSGSFYEQFF.

The rearrangement joins TRBV29-1 to TRBJ2-3; TRBD1 matches at 7 bases. Germline assignment: CDR1 SQVTM and CDR2 ANQGSEA. The CDR3 loop spans 11 amino acids. CDR3: CSHSGGDTQYF. CDR3 nucleotide sequence: TGCAGTCATTCAGGGGGAGATACGCAGTATTTT.